The clone carrying this T cell receptor beta chain has more than one count but fewer than ten. As processed by the authors: Amplified reference gene primers provided the basis for estimating nucleated cell counts. TCRdb's table, derived via immunoSEQ multiplex PCR, lists solely in-frame clones and lacks some. Clone size and V and J calls were adopted from that table, with D and trimming inferred from the DNA. The sample has 200,000 to 250,000 clones, 80% seen once. The record originates from a study of blood T cell repertoires in COVID-19. For the study at large: Samples taken during acute and convalescent COVID-19 were collected in the United States, Italy and Spain. From T cells, B-cell-depleted T cells, or PBMCs came the material, which was cDNA or gDNA.

This CDR3 is built from 14 residues. The V gene lost 0 bases and the J gene lost 7 bases, with 10 bases spanning the gap. Germline V gene sequence: CDR1 MNHEY, CDR2 SVGEGT. The receptor's source is a woman in her seventies with acute or convalescent COVID-19. The sequenced sample was peripheral blood. The chain is built from TRBV6-2 or TRBV6-3 and TRBJ1-5; D ambiguous. CDR3 nucleotides: TGTGCCAGCAGTTACTCGGGGAGGTTGCAGCCCCAGCATTTT. Protein sequence: CASSYSGRLQPQHF.